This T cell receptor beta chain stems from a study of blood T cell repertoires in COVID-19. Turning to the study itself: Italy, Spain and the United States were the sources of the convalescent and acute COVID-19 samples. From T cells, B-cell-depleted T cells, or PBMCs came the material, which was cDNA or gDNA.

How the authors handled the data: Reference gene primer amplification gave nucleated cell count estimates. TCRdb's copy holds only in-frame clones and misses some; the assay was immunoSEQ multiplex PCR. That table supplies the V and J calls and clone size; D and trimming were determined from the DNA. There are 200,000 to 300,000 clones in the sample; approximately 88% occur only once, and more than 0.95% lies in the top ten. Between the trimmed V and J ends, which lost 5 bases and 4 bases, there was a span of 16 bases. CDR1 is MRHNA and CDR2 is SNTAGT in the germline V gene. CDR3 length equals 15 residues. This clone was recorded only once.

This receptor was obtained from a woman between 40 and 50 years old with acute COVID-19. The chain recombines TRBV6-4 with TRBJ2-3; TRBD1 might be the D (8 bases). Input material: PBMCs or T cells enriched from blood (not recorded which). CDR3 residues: CASSSQGGVADTQYF. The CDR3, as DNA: TGTGCCAGCAGTTCACAGGGGGGGGTCGCAGATACGCAGTATTTT.